This T cell receptor (beta chain) emerged from a study of response to subunit inactivated influenza vaccine. TCRdb fed the RT-PCR reads into MiXCR, producing one record per CDR3 protein. This sample has around 790,000 distinct CDR3 sequences, with roughly 20% found just once. This clonotype was seen a few times. Its target is not known. This CDR3 contains 17 residues. Germline CDR1 reads ENHRY; CDR2 reads SYGVKD. J lost 5 bases, V lost 10 bases, and 20 bases had no gene match. Study outcomes and limitations: Few new T cells, the authors suggested, are recruited by each seasonal influenza vaccination.

This sample comprised PBMCs from blood, obtained roughly 5 days after vaccination. The sequence derives from a man aged 45 to 65 who received an inactivated influenza vaccine. The genes are TRBV10-3 and TRBJ2-7; 10 nucleotides match TRBD2. The CDR3 bases are TGTGCCACGAGCCTCAAATTAAATAGCGGGAGGTCTCACGAGCAGTACTTC. Its protein product is CATSLKLNSGRSHEQYF.